Listed here are 7 T cell receptor beta chains from one sample, sequenced in a study of CD8 T cells in Susac syndrome. Random hexamers were used to reverse transcribe an amount of roughly 0.5 to 1 ug RNA. Each CDR3 protein is one row after TCRdb ran MiXCR on the immunoSEQ multiplex PCR reads. Of approximately 100,000 distinct CDR3 sequences listed, 92% were seen once; the top ten hold around 0.12%. Sequenced: CD8+ T cells from PBMCs. These receptors were taken from a human donor in good health.

The chain links TRBV7-6 to TRBJ1-1; D unresolved. The V and J ends lost 2 bases and 6 bases respectively, with 10 bases between them. The CDR3 runs 13 residues. Germline CDR1 and CDR2: SGHVS and FNYEAQ. The CDR3 sequence is CASSLPGRPEAFF. In DNA form, the CDR3 reads TGTGCCAGCAGCTTACCGGGTCGCCCTGAAGCTTTCTTT.

V gene TRBV28 combines with J gene TRBJ1-1; no definite D call. The CDR3 has 15 amino acids. Looked up from germline, CDR1 is MDHEN and CDR2 is SYDVKM. V was pared by 1 base and J by 3 bases, with 12 bases between. The CDR3 DNA sequence: TGTGCCAGCAGTTTATTGGTGGATCATTACACTGAAGCTTTCTTT. This encodes CASSLLVDHYTEAFF. Variable domain in full (rest from reference TRBV28 and TRBJ1-1): DVKVTQSSRYLVKRTGEKVFLECVQDMDHENMFWYRQDPGLGLRLIYFSYDVKMKEKGDIPEGYSVSREKKERFSLILESASTNQTSMYLCASSLLVDHYTEAFFGQGTRLTVV.

The chain recombines TRBV29-1 with TRBJ1-1; TRBD1 might be the D (6 bases). The CDR3 has 14 amino acids. Per the germline V gene, CDR1 is SQVTM and CDR2 is ANQGSEA. V was trimmed by 5 bases and J by 3 bases, leaving 16 bases between them. CDR3 sequence (DNA): TGCAGCGTTCATCACCCCTGGGGGCACACTGAAGCTTTCTTT. It is translated as CSVHHPWGHTEAFF.

This clonotype was observed a single time. This chain uses TRBV6-6 with TRBJ1-1; no clear D. With 7 bases removed from V and 6 bases from J, the gap between germline ends came to 21 bases. The CDR3 contains 15 residues. Germline lookup yields CDR1 MNHNY and CDR2 SVGAGI (reference sequence). CDR3: CASTLEGSGSAEAFF. The CDR3 nucleotides are TGTGCCAGCACTCTGGAGGGTTCAGGTTCCGCTGAAGCTTTCTTT.

The rearrangement joins TRBV13 to TRBJ2-7; 9 bases align to TRBD1. Germline V gene data show CDR1 as PRHDT and CDR2 as FYEKMQ (reference sequence). CDR3 size: 13 residues. The V gene end was trimmed by 6 bases and the J gene end by 7 bases; junction bases not matched to a gene: 7. The CDR3 coding sequence is TGTGCCAGCAGTAGATCCGGGACAGGGGAGCAGTACTTC. This encodes CASSRSGTGEQYF.

In DNA, the CDR3 is TGTGCCAGCAGCTTGGTGAACGGGGCCCAAGAGACCCAGTACTTC. As protein: CASSLVNGAQETQYF. The chain carries TRBV5-6 and TRBJ2-5, with D perhaps being TRBD1 or TRBD2 (5 bases each). This CDR3 contains 15 residues. Trimming cost V 0 bases and J 1 base, with 10 bases left between them. Germline V gene sequence: CDR1 SGHDT, CDR2 YYEEEE. Variable domain in full (rest from reference TRBV5-6 and TRBJ2-5): DAGVTQSPTHLIKTRGQQVTLRCSPKSGHDTVSWYQQALGQGPQFIFQYYEEEERQRGNFPDRFSGHQFPNYSSELNVNALLLGDSALYLCASSLVNGAQETQYFGPGTRLLVL.

The rearrangement links TRBV6-2 or TRBV6-3 to TRBJ1-5; TRBD1 might be the D (5 bases). This CDR3 is 14 amino acids long. Looked up from germline, CDR1 is MNHEY and CDR2 is SVGEGT. Trimming shortened V by 11 bases and J by 1 base, and 15 bases separated the two germline ends. The CDR3 DNA is TGTGCCGCGCGCCCCGGGGGAAGCAATCAGCCCCAGCATTTT. As protein: CAARPGGSNQPQHF.